This is a list of T cell receptor beta chains from one sample in a study of shared clonotypes between healthy human individuals. Sequenced by immunoSEQ multiplex PCR; TCRdb stores in-frame clones only, minus some. The data contain under 1,100,000 clones, approximately 78% of them singletons. Source material: memory CD4+ T cells from PBMCs. The origin of the receptors is a young man in good health. Some clones in this sample may be carry-over from other donors' samples. Each CDR3 is given with its conserved first and last residue. The D gene is left open where the match is weak. Size is omitted from some rows. Given values are once, few, many or a class for expanded clones.

V gene: TRBV7-2; J gene: TRBJ2-5; D gene: -; clone size: -; CDR3 DNA: TGTGCCAGCAGCAGGGGGATGGGAGAGACCCAGTACTTC; CDR3 protein: CASSRGMGETQYF
V gene: TRBV29-1; J gene: TRBJ1-2; D gene: TRBD1; clone size: -; CDR3 DNA: TGCAGCGTTGAGTCGACAGGGAGGAATGGCTACACCTTC; CDR3 protein: CSVESTGRNGYTF
V gene: TRBV2; J gene: TRBJ2-7; D gene: -; clone size: -; CDR3 DNA: TGTGCCAGCAAAAACACCCCGGTTAGTGAGCAGTACTTC; CDR3 protein: CASKNTPVSEQYF
V gene: TRBV4-2; J gene: TRBJ2-1; D gene: TRBD2; clone size: -; CDR3 DNA: TGTGCCAGCAGCCAAGATTGGCTAGCGGGAGCAAAGGAGCAGTTCTTC; CDR3 protein: CASSQDWLAGAKEQFF
V gene: TRBV27; J gene: TRBJ2-7; D gene: -; clone size: -; CDR3 DNA: TGTGCCAGCAGTACCGCCCGACAGGGCCGTGGGGGGGAGCAGTACTTC; CDR3 protein: CASSTARQGRGGEQYF
V gene: TRBV7-3; J gene: TRBJ2-1; D gene: TRBD2; clone size: -; CDR3 DNA: TGTGCCAGCAGCTTACGCCCCGGGACTAGCACCGATGAGCAGTTCTTC; CDR3 protein: CASSLRPGTSTDEQFF
V gene: TRBV2; J gene: TRBJ2-1; D gene: TRBD2; clone size: -; CDR3 DNA: TGTGCCAGCACCAAGACATTAGGGACTAGCGATAATGAGCAGTTCTTC; CDR3 protein: CASTKTLGTSDNEQFF
V gene: TRBV27; J gene: TRBJ1-2; D gene: TRBD1; clone size: -; CDR3 DNA: TGTGCCAGCTCCGACAGGGGTGGGTATGGCTACACCTTC; CDR3 protein: CASSDRGGYGYTF
V gene: TRBV6-1; J gene: TRBJ2-3; D gene: -; clone size: -; CDR3 DNA: TGTGCCAGCAGTGAAGATATTAGCCCGGTTGCGGATACGCAGTATTTT; CDR3 protein: CASSEDISPVADTQYF
V gene: TRBV5-8; J gene: TRBJ2-7; D gene: TRBD2; clone size: few; CDR3 DNA: TGTGCCAGCAGCCCGGGACTAGCGGGAGTTTGGATCTACGAGCAGTACTTC; CDR3 protein: CASSPGLAGVWIYEQYF
V gene: TRBV19; J gene: TRBJ2-7; D gene: TRBD2; clone size: -; CDR3 DNA: TGTGCCAGTAGTATAGTACGTACTAGCGGTTACTACGAGCAGTACTTC; CDR3 protein: CASSIVRTSGYYEQYF
V gene: TRBV19; J gene: TRBJ1-2; D gene: -; clone size: -; CDR3 DNA: TGTGCCAGTAGTATGAGAGGGTTGGATGGCTACACCTTC; CDR3 protein: CASSMRGLDGYTF